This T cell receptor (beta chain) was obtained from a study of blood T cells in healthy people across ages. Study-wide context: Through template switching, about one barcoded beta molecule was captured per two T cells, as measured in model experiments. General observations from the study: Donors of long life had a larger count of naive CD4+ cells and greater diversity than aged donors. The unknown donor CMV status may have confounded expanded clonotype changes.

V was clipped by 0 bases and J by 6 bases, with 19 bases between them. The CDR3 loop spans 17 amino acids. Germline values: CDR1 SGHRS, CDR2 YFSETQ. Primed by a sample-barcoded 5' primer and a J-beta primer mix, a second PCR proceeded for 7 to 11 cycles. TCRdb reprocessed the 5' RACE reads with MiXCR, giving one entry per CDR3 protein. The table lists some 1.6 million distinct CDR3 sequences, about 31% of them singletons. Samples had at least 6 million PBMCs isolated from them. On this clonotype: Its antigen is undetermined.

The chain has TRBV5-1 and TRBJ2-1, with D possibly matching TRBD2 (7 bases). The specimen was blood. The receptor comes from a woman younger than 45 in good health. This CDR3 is CASSLGLGAGRANEQFF. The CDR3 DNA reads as TGCGCCAGCAGCTTGGGGTTGGGGGCAGGGAGGGCCAATGAGCAGTTCTTC.